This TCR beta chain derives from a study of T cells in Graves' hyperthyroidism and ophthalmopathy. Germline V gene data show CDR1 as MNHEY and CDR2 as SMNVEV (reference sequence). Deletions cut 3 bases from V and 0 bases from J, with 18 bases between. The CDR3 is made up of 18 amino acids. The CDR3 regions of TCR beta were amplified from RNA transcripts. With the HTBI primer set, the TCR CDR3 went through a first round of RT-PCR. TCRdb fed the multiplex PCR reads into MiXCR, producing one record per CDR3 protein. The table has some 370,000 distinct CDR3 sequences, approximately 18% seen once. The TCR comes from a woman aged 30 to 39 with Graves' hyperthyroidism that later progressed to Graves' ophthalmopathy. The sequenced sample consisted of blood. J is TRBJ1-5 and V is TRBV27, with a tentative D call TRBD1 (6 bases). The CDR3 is CASSLNRAALYSNQPQHF. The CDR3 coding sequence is TGTGCCAGCAGTTTGAACAGGGCTGCTCTATATAGCAATCAGCCCCAGCATTTT.